A selection of T cell receptor beta chains follows, all from one sample in a study of human T cells and chemical hapten exposure. In TCRdb, the RACE reads were re-called with MiXCR into one record per CDR3 protein. Of more than 65,000 distinct CDR3 sequences detected, about 8% appear once; the ten largest clones hold approximately 1.5%. Material: whole blood, obtained in connection with sensitization to the hapten diphenylcyclopropenone (DPC). These receptor sequences come from a woman aged 25 to 39 with alopecia areata. Some clones in this sample may be carry-over from other donors' samples. Both conserved end residues are part of each CDR3. A D gene is named only where the DNA matches it firmly.

TRBJ2-2 TRBV2 . CASIGQGKNGELFF
TRBJ1-5 TRBV6-5 . CASSWGRNNQPQHF
TRBJ2-2 TRBV12-3/TRBV12-4 . CASSFSWESGELFF
TRBJ1-5 TRBV19 . CASMPGPGSNQPQHF
TRBJ1-4 TRBV2 . CASRASTNGEKLFF
TRBJ1-3 TRBV14 . CASSQDLGNTIYF
TRBJ1-1 TRBV12-3/TRBV12-4 . CASSLHTGEAFF
TRBJ2-3 TRBV10-3 TRBD2 CAIKTGGDTDTQYF
TRBJ1-6 TRBV11-2 . CASSNSGGSLSSYNSPLHF
TRBJ2-3 TRBV5-1 . CASSKGLSDTQYF
TRBJ1-1 TRBV29-1 . CSVDGLNTEAFF
TRBJ2-2 TRBV15 . CATSRVTGELFF
TRBJ2-7 TRBV12-3/TRBV12-4 TRBD2 CASSKDSGASEQYF
TRBJ2-1 TRBV24-1 . CATSSPGASDEQFF
TRBJ2-3 TRBV5-1 . CASSPGGGGVTDTQYF
TRBJ1-1 TRBV7-8 . CASSRAEQGEAFF
TRBJ1-5 TRBV25-1 . CASSEGGQPQHF
TRBJ1-4 TRBV7-9 . CASSLGLTTNEKLFF
TRBJ2-3 TRBV30 . CAWSAGNGGLGADTQYF
TRBJ1-1 TRBV29-1 . CSVDFRTEAFF
TRBJ1-2 TRBV3-1 . CASSQTVSKGLHGYTF
TRBJ2-3 TRBV7-2 . CASSSTYYTDTQYF
TRBJ1-4 TRBV20-1 . CSASEGRASNEKLFF
TRBJ2-7 TRBV7-6 TRBD2 CASSSTSGGYEQYF
TRBJ2-1 TRBV7-6 TRBD2 CASSLAGLAVLDEQFF
TRBJ2-3 TRBV5-6 TRBD2 CASSLSGGRTDTQYF
TRBJ1-1 TRBV11-2 TRBD1 CASSSGTGRMNTEAFF
TRBJ2-3 TRBV12-3/TRBV12-4 . CASSRHRGVPDTQYF
TRBJ1-3 TRBV2 TRBD1 CASRPGQSGNTIYF
TRBJ1-3 TRBV6-1 . CASRRGDSGNTIYF